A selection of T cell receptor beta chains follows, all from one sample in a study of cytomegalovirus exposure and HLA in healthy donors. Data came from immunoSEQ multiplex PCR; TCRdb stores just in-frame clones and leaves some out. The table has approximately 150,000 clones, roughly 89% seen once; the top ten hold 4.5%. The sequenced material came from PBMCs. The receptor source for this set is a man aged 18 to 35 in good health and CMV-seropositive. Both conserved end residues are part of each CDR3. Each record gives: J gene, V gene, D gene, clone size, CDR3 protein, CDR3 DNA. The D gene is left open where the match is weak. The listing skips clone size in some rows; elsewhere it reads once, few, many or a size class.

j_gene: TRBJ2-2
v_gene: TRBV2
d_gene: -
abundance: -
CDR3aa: CASKVGSSPGGTGELFF
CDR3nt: TGTGCCAGCAAAGTGGGCTCCTCGCCCGGGGGAACCGGGGAGCTGTTTTTT

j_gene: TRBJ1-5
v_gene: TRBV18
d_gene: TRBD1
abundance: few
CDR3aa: CASSPGDSLQPQHF
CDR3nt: TGTGCCAGCTCACCAGGGGACAGCCTTCAGCCCCAGCATTTT

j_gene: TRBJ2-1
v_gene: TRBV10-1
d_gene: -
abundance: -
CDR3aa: CASSESSASPYNEQFF
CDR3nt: TGCGCCAGCAGTGAGTCGAGCGCTTCGCCCTACAATGAGCAGTTCTTC

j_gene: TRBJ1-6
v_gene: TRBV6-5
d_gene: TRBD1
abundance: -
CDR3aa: CASSSTDRGNSPLHF
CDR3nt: TGTGCCAGCAGTTCTACGGACAGGGGAAATTCACCCCTCCACTTT

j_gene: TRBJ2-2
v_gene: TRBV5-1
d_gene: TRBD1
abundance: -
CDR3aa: CATGADRVNGELFF
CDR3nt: TGCGCCACCGGTGCGGACAGGGTAAACGGGGAGCTGTTTTTT

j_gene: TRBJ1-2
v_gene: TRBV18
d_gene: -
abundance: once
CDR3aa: CASSPREGGSANYGYTF
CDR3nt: TGTGCCAGCTCACCCCGGGAAGGGGGTTCAGCTAACTATGGCTACACCTTC

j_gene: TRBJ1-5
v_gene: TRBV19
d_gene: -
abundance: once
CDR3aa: CASSPAGGNQPQHF
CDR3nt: TGTGCCAGTAGTCCTGCCGGAGGTAATCAGCCCCAGCATTTT

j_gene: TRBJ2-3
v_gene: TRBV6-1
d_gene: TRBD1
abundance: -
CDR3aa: CACDRGAGTDTQYF
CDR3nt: TGTGCCTGCGACAGGGGTGCTGGCACAGATACGCAGTATTTT

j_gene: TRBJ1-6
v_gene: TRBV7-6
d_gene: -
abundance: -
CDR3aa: CASSLAQRNSPLHF
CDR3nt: TGTGCCAGCAGCTTAGCACAGCGGAATTCACCCCTCCACTTT

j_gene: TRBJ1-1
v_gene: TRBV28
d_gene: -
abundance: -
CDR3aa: CASSLGLNTEAFF
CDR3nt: TGTGCCAGCTCTCTAGGTTTGAACACTGAAGCTTTCTTT

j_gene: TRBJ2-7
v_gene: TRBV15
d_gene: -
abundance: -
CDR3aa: CATSRALAETEQYF
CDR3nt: TGTGCCACCAGCAGAGCTCTAGCCGAAACCGAGCAGTACTTC

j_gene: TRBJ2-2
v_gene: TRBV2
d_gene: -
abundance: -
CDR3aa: CASKSIAPGELFF
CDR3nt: TGTGCCAGCAAAAGCATAGCCCCCGGGGAGCTGTTTTTT

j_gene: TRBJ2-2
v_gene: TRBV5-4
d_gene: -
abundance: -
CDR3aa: CASSLSIGANTGELFF
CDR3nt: TGTGCCAGCAGCTTGAGTATAGGGGCGAACACCGGGGAGCTGTTTTTT

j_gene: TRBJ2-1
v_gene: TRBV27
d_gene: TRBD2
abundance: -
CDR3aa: CASSVMRGGLNNEQFF
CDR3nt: TGTGCCAGCAGTGTAATGCGGGGGGGCTTGAACAATGAGCAGTTCTTC

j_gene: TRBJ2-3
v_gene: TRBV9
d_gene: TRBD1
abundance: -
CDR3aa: CASSVKGTVPTDTQYF
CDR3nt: TGTGCCAGCAGCGTAAAAGGGACAGTCCCCACAGATACGCAGTATTTT

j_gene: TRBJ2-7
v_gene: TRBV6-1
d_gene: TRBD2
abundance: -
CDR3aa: CASSESRGGSYEQYF
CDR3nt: TGTGCCAGCAGTGAATCCCGGGGGGGGTCCTACGAGCAGTACTTC

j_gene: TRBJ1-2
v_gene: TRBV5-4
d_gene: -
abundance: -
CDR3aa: CASSSQTGNYGYTF
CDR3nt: TGTGCCAGCAGCTCCCAGACGGGGAACTATGGCTACACCTTC

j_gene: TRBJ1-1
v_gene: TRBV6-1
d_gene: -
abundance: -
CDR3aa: CASSRQDAFF
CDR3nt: TGTGCCAGCAGTAGACAGGATGCTTTCTTT

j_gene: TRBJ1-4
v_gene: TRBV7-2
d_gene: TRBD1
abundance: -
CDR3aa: CASSPGQGDEKLFF
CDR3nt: TGTGCCAGCAGCCCCGGACAGGGGGACGAAAAACTGTTTTTT

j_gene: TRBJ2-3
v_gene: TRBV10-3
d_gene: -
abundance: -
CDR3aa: CAISDDFAGTGTEDTQYF
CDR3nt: TGTGCCATCAGTGATGATTTCGCGGGTACGGGGACTGAAGATACGCAGTATTTT

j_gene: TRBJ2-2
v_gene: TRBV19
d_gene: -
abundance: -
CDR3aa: CASSFLGGELFF
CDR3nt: TGTGCCAGTAGTTTCCTCGGCGGGGAGCTGTTTTTT

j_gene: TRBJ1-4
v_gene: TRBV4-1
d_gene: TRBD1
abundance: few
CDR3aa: CASSQDTGQGYEKLFF
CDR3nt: TGCGCCAGCAGCCAAGATACGGGACAGGGGTATGAAAAACTGTTTTTT

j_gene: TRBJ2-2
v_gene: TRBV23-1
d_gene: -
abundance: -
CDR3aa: CASSPGQNTGELFF
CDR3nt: TGCGCCAGCAGCCCGGGACAGAACACCGGGGAGCTGTTTTTT

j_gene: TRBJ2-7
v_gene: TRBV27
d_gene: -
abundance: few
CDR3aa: CASSLEGRSSYEQYF
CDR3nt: TGTGCCAGCAGTTTAGAGGGCAGAAGCTCCTACGAGCAGTACTTC

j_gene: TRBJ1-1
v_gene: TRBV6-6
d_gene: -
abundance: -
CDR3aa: CASGEEHLDLNTEAFF
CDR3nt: TGTGCCAGCGGGGAGGAACATCTTGATTTGAACACTGAAGCTTTCTTT

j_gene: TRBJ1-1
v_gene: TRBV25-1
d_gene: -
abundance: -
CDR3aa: CASSATRGTEAFF
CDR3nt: TGTGCCAGCAGTGCCACAAGGGGCACTGAAGCTTTCTTT

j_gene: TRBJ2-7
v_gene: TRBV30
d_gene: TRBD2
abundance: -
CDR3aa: CAWSVDSKFSSFLGTSWEQYF
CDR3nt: TGTGCCTGGAGTGTAGATAGCAAATTTTCTAGTTTCCTTGGGACTAGCTGGGAGCAGTACTTC

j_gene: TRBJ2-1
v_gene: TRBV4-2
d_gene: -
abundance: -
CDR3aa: CASSQWDSANNEQFF
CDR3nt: TGTGCCAGCAGCCAGTGGGACTCCGCAAACAATGAGCAGTTCTTC

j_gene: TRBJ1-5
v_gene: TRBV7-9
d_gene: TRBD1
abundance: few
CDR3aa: CASSLQTGPSNQPQHF
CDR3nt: TGTGCCAGCAGCTTGCAGACAGGGCCCAGCAATCAGCCCCAGCATTTT

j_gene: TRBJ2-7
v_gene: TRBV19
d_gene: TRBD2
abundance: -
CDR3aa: CASSMGSGSYEQYF
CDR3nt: TGTGCCAGTAGTATGGGTAGCGGGAGCTACGAGCAGTACTTC